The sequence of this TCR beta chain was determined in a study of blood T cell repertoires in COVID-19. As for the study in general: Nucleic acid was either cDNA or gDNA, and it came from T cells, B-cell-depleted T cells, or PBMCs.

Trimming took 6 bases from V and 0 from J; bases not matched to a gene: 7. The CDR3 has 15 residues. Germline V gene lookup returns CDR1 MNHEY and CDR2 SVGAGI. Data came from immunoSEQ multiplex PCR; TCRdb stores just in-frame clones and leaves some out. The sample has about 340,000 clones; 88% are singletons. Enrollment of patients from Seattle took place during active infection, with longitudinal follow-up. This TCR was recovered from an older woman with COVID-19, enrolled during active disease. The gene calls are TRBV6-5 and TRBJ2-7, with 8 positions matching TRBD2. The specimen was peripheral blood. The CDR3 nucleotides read TGTGCCAGCAGCAAGACTAGCGAGAGCTCCTACGAGCAGTACTTC. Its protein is CASSKTSESSYEQYF.